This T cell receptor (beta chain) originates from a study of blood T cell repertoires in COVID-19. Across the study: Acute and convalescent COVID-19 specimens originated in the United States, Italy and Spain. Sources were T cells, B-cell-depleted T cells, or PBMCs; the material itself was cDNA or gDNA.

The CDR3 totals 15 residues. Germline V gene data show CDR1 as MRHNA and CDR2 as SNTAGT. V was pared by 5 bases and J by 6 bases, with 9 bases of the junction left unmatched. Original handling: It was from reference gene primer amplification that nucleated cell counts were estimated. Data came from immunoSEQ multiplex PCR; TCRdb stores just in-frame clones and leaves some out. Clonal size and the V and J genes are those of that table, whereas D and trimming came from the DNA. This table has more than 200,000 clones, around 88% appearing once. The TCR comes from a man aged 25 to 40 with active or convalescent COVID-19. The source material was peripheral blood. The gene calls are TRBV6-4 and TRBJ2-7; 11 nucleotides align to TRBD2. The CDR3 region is CASSCSGGGKGEQYF. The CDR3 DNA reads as TGTGCCAGCAGTTGTAGCGGGGGGGGTAAGGGCGAGCAGTACTTC.